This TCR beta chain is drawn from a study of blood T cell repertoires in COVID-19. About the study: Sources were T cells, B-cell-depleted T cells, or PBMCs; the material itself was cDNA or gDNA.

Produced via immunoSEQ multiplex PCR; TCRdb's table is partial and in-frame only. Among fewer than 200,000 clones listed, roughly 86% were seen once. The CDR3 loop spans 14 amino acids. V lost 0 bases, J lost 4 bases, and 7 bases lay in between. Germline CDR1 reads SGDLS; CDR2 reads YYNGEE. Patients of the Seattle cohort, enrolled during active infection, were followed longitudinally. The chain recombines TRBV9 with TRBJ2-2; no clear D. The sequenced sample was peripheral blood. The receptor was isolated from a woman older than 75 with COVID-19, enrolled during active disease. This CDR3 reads CASSVGPSTGELFF. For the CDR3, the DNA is TGTGCCAGCAGCGTAGGTCCATCCACCGGGGAGCTGTTTTTT.